The present T cell receptor beta chain was sequenced within a study of regulatory T cells in long-lasting Graves disease. Notes on the study in general: Shared public clonotypes totalled 2,500 to 3,500 in persistent patients, compared with about a thousand in new patients.

iRepertoire HTBI primers and Arm-PCR of CDR3 regions built TCR beta libraries. TCRdb called the multiplex PCR reads again in MiXCR, with one record for every CDR3 protein. The sample consists of about 660,000 distinct CDR3 sequences, about 32% of them appearing once. The CDR3 has 14 amino acids. CDR1 and CDR2 (germline): SGHTA, FQGTGA. Trimming removed 8 bases from V and 6 bases from J, with 16 bases in between. This clonotype was detected a few times. Its matching antigen is unknown. Noted time point: persistent/refractory GD, antithyroid drugs over 5 years with positive TRAb. Making the TCR library involved RNA that had been extracted from PBMCs. EDTA tubes received approximately 9.8 milliliters of drawn peripheral blood.

The chain is built from TRBV7-3 and TRBJ2-2; D ambiguous. This TCR came from a female donor with Graves disease. The source was peripheral blood mononuclear cells (PBMCs), collected when the disease was refractory, from a patient treated with antithyroid drugs. The CDR3, as DNA: TGTGCCAGCCGAGTTAGGGCCCGCGCCGGGGAGCTGTTTTTT. As protein: CASRVRARAGELFF.